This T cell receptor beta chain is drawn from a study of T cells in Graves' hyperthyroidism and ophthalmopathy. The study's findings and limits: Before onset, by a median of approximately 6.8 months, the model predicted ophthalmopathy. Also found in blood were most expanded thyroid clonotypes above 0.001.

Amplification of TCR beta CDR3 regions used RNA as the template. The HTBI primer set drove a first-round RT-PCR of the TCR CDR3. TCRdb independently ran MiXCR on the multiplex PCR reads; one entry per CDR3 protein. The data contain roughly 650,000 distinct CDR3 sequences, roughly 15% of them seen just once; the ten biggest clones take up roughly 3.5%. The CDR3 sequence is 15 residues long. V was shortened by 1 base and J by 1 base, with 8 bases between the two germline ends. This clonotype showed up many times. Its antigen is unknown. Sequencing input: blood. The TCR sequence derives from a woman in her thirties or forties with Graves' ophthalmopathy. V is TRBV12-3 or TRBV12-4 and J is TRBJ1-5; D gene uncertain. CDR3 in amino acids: CASSLGRESNQPQHF. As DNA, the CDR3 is TGTGCCAGCAGTTTAGGGAGGGAGAGCAATCAGCCCCAGCATTTT.